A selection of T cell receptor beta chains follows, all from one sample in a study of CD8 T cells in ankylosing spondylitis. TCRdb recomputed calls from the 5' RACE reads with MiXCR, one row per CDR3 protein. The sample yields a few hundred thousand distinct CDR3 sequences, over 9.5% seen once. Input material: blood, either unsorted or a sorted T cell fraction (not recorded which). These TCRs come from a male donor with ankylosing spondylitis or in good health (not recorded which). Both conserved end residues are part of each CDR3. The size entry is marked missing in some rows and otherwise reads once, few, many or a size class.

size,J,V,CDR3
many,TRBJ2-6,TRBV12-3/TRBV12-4,CASRFMGGLPGANVLTF
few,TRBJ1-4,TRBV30,CAWSRTGIREKLFF
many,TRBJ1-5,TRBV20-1,CSASVGSNQPQHF
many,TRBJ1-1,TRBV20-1,CSVRAGGDTEAFF
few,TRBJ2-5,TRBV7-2,CASSRDGSQETQYF
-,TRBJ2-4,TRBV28,CASSLPSSTNIQYF
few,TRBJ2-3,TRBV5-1,CASSSGGITDTQYF
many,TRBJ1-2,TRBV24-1,CATSDPEQGAGAGYGYTF
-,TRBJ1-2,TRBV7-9,CAGSLAHAGGYGYTF
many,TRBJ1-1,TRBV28,CASSSQGRENTEAFF
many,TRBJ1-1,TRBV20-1,CSARDRISNTEAFF
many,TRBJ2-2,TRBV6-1,CASTPSRTNTGELFF
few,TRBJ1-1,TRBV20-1,CSARVPTVSLNTEAFF
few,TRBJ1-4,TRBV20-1,CSARRGAFTNEKLFF
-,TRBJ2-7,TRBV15,CATSRLPGPFSSYEQYF
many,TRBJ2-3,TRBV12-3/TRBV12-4,CASTLEVDTQYF
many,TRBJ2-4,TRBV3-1,CASSQAGADIQYF
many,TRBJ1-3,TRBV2,CASSDGLLSGNTIYF
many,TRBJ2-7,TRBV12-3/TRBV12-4,CASSSGSLSEQYF
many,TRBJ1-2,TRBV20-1,CSASRTGGGASYGYTF
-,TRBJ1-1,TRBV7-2,CASRVGLNTEAFF
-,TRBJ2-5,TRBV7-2,CASSGAGDWETQYF
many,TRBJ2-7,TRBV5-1,CASTDYPQISGGAYEQYF
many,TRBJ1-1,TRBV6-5,CASSYSGGVTEAFF
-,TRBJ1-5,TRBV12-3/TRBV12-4,CASSLGTGGSQPQHF
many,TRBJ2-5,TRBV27,CASSFMRGATLETQYF
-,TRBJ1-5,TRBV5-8,CASSPGTASVQPQHF
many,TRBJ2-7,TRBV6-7,CASSFRMSGDEQYF
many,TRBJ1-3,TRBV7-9,CASSLGAPSSGNTIYF
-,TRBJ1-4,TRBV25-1,CASSEGTALNEKLFF
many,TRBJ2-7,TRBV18,CASSPRTDSYEQYF
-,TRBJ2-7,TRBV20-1,CSARDPGRGGSYEQYF
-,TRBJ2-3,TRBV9,CASSVGASSSTDTQYF
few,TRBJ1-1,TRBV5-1,CASSSSGLNTEAFF
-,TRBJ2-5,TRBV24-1,CATSDPGIQETQYF
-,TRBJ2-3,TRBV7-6,CASSLRLGDTQYF